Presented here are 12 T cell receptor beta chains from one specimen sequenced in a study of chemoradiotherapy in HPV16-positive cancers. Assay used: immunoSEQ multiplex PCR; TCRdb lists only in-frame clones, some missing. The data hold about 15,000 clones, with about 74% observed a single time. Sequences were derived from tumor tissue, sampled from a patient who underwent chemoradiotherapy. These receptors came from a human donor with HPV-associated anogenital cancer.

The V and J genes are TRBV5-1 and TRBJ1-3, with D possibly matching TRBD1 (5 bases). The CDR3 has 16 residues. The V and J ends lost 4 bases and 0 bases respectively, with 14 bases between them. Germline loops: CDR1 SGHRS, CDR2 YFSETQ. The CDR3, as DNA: TGCGCCAGCAGCCCGGCACAGGCCCCCTCTGGAAACACCATATATTTT. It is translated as CASSPAQAPSGNTIYF. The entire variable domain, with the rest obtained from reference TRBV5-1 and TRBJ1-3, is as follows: KAGVTQTPRYLIKTRGQQVTLSCSPISGHRSVSWYQQTPGQGLQFLFEYFSETQRNKGNFPGRFSGRQFSNSRSEMNVSTLELGDSALYLCASSPAQAPSGNTIYFGEGSWLTVV.

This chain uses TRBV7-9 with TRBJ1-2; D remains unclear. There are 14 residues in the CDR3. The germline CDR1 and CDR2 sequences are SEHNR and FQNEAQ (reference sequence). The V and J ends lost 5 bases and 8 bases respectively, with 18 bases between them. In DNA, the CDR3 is TGTGCCAGCAGCCCCTGGACCCTGGACGAAGGCTACACCTTC. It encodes CASSPWTLDEGYTF.

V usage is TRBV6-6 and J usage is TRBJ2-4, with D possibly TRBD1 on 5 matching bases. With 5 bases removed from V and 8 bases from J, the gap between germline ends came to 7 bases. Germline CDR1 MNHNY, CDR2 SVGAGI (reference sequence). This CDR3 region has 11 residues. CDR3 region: CASSTRDIQYF. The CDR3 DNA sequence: TGTGCCAGCAGTACCAGGGACATTCAGTACTTC.

CDR3 loop: CSSGLMSTDTQYF. CDR3 bases: TGCAGCTCGGGGCTGATGAGCACAGATACGCAGTATTTT. The gene calls are TRBV29-1 and TRBJ2-3; D possibly matches TRBD1 or TRBD2 (5 bases each). Per germline, CDR1 SQVTM and CDR2 ANQGSEA. V lost 8 bases and J 0 bases, leaving 12 bases between the germline ends. The CDR3 contains 13 residues.

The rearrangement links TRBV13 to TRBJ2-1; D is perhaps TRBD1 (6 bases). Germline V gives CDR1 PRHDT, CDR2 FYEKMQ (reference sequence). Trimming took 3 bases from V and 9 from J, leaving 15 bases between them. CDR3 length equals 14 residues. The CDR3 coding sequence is TGTGCCAGCAGCTTCGGACAGCTGTCCGTTGAGCAGTTCTTC. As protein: CASSFGQLSVEQFF.

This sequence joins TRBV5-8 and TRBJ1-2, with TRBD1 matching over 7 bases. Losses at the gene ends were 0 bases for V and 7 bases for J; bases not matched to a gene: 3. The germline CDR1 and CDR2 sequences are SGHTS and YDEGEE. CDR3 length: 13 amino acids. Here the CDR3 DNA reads TGTGCCAGCAGCTTGGGACAGGGTTTTGGCTACACCTTC. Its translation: CASSLGQGFGYTF.

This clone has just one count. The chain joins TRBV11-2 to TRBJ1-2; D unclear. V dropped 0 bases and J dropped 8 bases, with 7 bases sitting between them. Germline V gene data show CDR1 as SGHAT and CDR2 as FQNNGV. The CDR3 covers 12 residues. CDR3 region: CASSLDGRGYTF. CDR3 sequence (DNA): TGTGCCAGCAGCTTAGATGGGAGGGGCTACACCTTC. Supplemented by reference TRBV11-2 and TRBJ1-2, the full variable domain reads EAGVAQSPRYKIIEKRQSVAFWCNPISGHATLYWYQQILGQGPKLLIQFQNNGVVDDSQLPKDRFSAERLKGVDSTLKIQPAKLEDSAVYLCASSLDGRGYTFGSGTRLTVV.

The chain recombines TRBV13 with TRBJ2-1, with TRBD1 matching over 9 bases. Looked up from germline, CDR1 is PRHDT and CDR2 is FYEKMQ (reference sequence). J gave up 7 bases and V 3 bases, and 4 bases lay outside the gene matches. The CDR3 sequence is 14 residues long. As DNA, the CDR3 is TGTGCCAGCAGCTTCCCTGGGACAGGGAATGAGCAGTTCTTC. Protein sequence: CASSFPGTGNEQFF.

The CDR3 bases are TGTGCCAGCAGTGGGCGGACCCAAGAGACCCAGTACTTC. It is translated as CASSGRTQETQYF. This sequence joins TRBV2 and TRBJ2-5; no definite D call. The germline CDR1 and CDR2 sequences are SNHLY and FYNNEI. Trimming took 4 bases from V and 1 from J, leaving 7 bases between them. The CDR3 covers 13 residues. Full variable domain (outside the CDR3, taken from reference TRBV2 and TRBJ2-5): EPEVTQTPSHQVTQMGQEVILRCVPISNHLYFYWYRQILGQKVEFLVSFYNNEISEKSEIFDDQFSVERPDGSNFTLKIRSTKLEDSAMYFCASSGRTQETQYFGPGTRLLVL.

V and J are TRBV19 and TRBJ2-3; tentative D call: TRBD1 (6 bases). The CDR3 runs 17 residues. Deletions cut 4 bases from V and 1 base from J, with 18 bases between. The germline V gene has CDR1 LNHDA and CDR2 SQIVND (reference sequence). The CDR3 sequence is CASSKTSQGLGTDTQYF. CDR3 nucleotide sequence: TGTGCCAGTAGTAAAACATCGCAGGGGTTAGGCACAGATACGCAGTATTTT.

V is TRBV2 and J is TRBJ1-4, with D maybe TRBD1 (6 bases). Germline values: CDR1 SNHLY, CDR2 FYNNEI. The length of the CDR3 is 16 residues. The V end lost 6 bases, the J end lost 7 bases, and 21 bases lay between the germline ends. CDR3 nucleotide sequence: TGTGCCAGCAGCGATAATATGTCAGGGGCGATTGAAAAACTGTTTTTT. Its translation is CASSDNMSGAIEKLFF.

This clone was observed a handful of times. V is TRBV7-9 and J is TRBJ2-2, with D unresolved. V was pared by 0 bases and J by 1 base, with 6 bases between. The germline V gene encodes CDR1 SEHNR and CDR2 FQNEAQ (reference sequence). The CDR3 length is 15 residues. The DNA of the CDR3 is TGTGCCAGCAGCTTAGCTGGGGTGAACACCGGGGAGCTGTTTTTT. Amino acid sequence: CASSLAGVNTGELFF.